This T cell receptor beta chain was recorded in a study of beta chain features in type 1 diabetes. General study findings and limits: In comparison with healthy donors, patients had naive, central memory and Treg TCRB repertoires that appeared more similar.

Every bit of the isolated RNA underwent reverse transcription, so sequencing read expressed TCRB transcripts. Sequencing was performed with immunoSEQ multiplex PCR; in TCRdb, only in-frame clones are kept and a portion is missing. The sample holds roughly 500,000 clones, approximately 30% seen once. The CDR3 consists of 16 residues. Germline V gene lookup returns CDR1 MRHNA and CDR2 SNTAGT. V was trimmed by 0 bases and J by 0 bases, leaving 6 bases between them. This clone was seen more than once but under ten times. Antigen unknown. The gene calls are TRBV6-4 and TRBJ2-6; unclear D gene. The sample consisted of naive CD4+ T cells from blood. The source is a man younger than 35 in good health. CDR3 coding DNA: TGTGCCAGCAGTGACTCGACCATCTCTGGGGCCAACGTCCTGACTTTC. It is translated as CASSDSTISGANVLTF.